This T cell receptor (beta chain) is drawn from a study of T cell changes during pregnancy in multiple sclerosis. This CDR3 region has 17 residues. Looked up from germline, CDR1 is SGHTS and CDR2 is YDEGEE. V dropped 2 bases and J dropped 0 bases, with 15 bases sitting between them. Assay: immunoSEQ multiplex PCR; the TCRdb copy retains only in-frame clones and omits some. The sample consists of approximately 89,000 clones, around 94% of them appearing once. The V gene is TRBV5-8, the J gene TRBJ2-1, with D possibly TRBD2 on 6 matching bases. The sequencing here drew on peripheral blood, taken after pregnancy. This sequence originates from a female donor in good health, enrolled as a control in a pregnancy study. CDR3 amino acids: CASSLGTARSSYNEQFF. The CDR3 region has the DNA TGTGCCAGCAGCTTAGGGACTGCACGAAGCTCCTACAATGAGCAGTTCTTC.